This T cell receptor beta chain stems from a study of beta chain features in type 1 diabetes. Notes on this clone: What it binds is unknown.

Broader study findings: Type 1 diabetes patients had VDJ junctions that carried fewer insertions and more deletions. Shortening that was moderate but significant affected the TCRB CDR3s of Type 1 diabetes patients in all four CD4+ subsets.

Reverse transcription of all isolated RNA meant that expressed TCRB transcripts were sequenced. Only in-frame clones appear in the TCRdb table, and some are missing; sequencing was by immunoSEQ multiplex PCR. Of under 300,000 clones in the sample, around 15% were seen once. There are 15 residues in the CDR3. The V and J ends lost 6 bases and 1 base respectively, with 15 bases between them. Germline CDR1 MDHEN, CDR2 SYDVKM. The chain uses TRBV28 and TRBJ2-5; TRBD1 or TRBD2 may be the D gene (5 bases each). The receptor was derived from a man aged 30-40 years with type 1 diabetes. The specimen sequenced was naive CD4+ T cells from blood. As DNA, the CDR3 is TGTGCCAGCAGACTCGGTGGGGCGGGCCAAGAGACCCAGTACTTC. Its protein product is CASRLGGAGQETQYF.